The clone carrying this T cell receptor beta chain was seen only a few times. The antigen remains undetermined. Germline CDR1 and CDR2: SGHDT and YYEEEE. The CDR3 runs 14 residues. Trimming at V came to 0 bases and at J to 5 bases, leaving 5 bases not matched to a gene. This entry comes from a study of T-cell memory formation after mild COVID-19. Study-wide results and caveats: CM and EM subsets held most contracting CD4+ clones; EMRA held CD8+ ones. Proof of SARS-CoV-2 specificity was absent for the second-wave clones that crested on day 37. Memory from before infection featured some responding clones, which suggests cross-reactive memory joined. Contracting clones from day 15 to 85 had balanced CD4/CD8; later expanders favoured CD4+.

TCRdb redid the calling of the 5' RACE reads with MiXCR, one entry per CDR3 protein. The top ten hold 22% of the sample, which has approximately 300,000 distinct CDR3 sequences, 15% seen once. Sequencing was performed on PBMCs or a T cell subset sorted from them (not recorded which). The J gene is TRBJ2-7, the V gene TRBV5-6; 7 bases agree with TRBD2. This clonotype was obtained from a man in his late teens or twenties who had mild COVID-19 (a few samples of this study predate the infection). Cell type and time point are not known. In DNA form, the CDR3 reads TGTGCCAGCAGCTTGGGGACGGGGGGACACGAGCAGTACGTC. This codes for CASSLGTGGHEQYV.